Detailed here is one T cell receptor beta chain. Antigen unknown. With 60 Vbeta and 13 Jbeta primers, the PCR was carried out. Using immunoSEQ multiplex PCR, the repertoire was profiled, and TCRdb retains in-frame clones only, with some absent. The sample yields under 200,000 clones, around 76% seen once. V was pared by 5 bases and J by 7 bases, with 18 bases between. Germline V gene sequence: CDR1 SEHNR, CDR2 FQNEAQ (reference sequence). The CDR3 spans 15 residues. The sample belongs to a study of cytomegalovirus exposure and HLA in healthy donors. Findings of the study overall: A later analysis associated roughly 15,000 TCR beta sequences with HLA alleles at a 0.05 false discovery rate. In the analysis, some V segments, TRBV6-2 and TRBV6-3 included, were excluded as indistinguishable.

V is TRBV7-9 and J is TRBJ1-5; TRBD1 might be the D (6 bases). This TCR was sampled from a man aged 25-40 years in good health and CMV-seronegative. Sequencing input: PBMCs. The CDR3 spells CASSPLGGAVQPQHF. CDR3 bases: TGTGCCAGCAGCCCCTTGGGGGGGGCCGTACAGCCCCAGCATTTT.